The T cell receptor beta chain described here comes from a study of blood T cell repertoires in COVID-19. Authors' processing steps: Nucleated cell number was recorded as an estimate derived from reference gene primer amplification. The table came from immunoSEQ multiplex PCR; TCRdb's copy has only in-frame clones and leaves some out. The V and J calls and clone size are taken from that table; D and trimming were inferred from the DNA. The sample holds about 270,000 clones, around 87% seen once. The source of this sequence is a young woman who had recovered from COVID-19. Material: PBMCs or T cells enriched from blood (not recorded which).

In DNA, the CDR3 is TGTGCCAGCAGCTTAGTGTCAAGGGGACAGATTAACTATGGCTACACCTTC. It specifies CASSLVSRGQINYGYTF. The chain joins TRBV11-2 to TRBJ1-2, with 7 positions matching TRBD1. The CDR3 length is 17 residues. Germline trimming cut 1 base from V and 1 base from J; bases unmatched to any gene: 9. CDR1 is SGHAT and CDR2 is FQNNGV in the germline V gene.